One and the same sample provided the 14 T cell receptor beta chains below, sequenced in a study of CD8+ T cells in alopecia areata (dated by TCRdb to between 2018 and 2020). Library preparation employed the immunoSEQ multiplex PCR assay. To provide template for TCR sequencing, every sample had RNA extracted and reverse transcribed into cDNA. TCRdb mirrors the immuneACCESS table, restricted to in-frame sequences. Some clones are absent from its copies; in checked studies, under half trace to an unresolved V gene, and the reason for the others is unknown. The sample contains more than 100,000 clones, more than 40% of them found a single time. The leading ten clones occupy 0.45% to 0.5% of the sample. The time point label corresponds to: less than five weeks on oral tofacitinib. What the treatment or condition label conveys for this sample: oral pan-JAK inhibitor, 5-10 mg twice daily. The source was CD4+ T cells sorted from blood, collected at week 4, from a patient treated with tofacitinib. These receptors were collected from a human donor with alopecia areata.

This clone was counted only a few times. The chain recombines TRBV29-1 with TRBJ2-1; D remains unclear. Germline V lookup: CDR1 SQVTM, CDR2 ANQGSEA. The CDR3 has 13 residues. Trimming pared 4 bases from V and 0 bases from J, leaving 7 bases between. The CDR3 DNA follows: TGCAGCGTTGGACGGAACTCCTACAATGAGCAGTTCTTC. Translation gives CSVGRNSYNEQFF.

The CDR3 nucleotides read TGCGCCAGCAGCCCGGGAGGGGAGGTGGATGAGCAGTTCTTC. It translates to CASSPGGEVDEQFF. V is TRBV5-1 and J is TRBJ2-1, with 8 bases fitting TRBD2. Germline-derived CDR1 and CDR2 are SGHRS and YFSETQ. The CDR3 is 14 residues long. After removal of 4 bases from V and 8 bases from J, the junction contained 8 bases not matched to a gene.

The V and J genes are TRBV4-1 and TRBJ1-5; D not certain. The CDR3 covers 15 residues. Trimming pared 3 bases from V and 2 bases from J, leaving 11 bases between. In germline, CDR1 is MGHRA, CDR2 YSYEKL. The CDR3 loop reads CASSHGLIGNQPQHF. The CDR3 DNA is TGCGCCAGCAGCCATGGCCTAATAGGCAATCAGCCCCAGCATTTT.

This clone has more than one count but fewer than ten. This rearrangement joins TRBV29-1 to TRBJ2-7, with D unclear. CDR3 size: 13 residues. Germline V gives CDR1 SQVTM, CDR2 ANQGSEA. Trimming cost V 4 bases and J 0 bases, with 10 bases left between them. The CDR3 protein is CSVVPFSSYEQYF. The DNA of the CDR3 is TGCAGCGTTGTCCCGTTCAGCTCCTACGAGCAGTACTTC.

This clone is a singleton in its sample. The V gene is TRBV29-1, the J gene TRBJ2-1; no reliable D call. CDR3 length: 12 residues. Germline CDR1 reads SQVTM; CDR2 reads ANQGSEA. Trimming took 7 bases from V and 4 from J, leaving 11 bases between them. The CDR3 DNA reads as TGCAGCGCCAGTGACGGTTACAATGAGCAGTTCTTC. This gives the protein CSASDGYNEQFF.

The J gene is TRBJ2-7, the V gene TRBV5-4; 8 nucleotides align to TRBD2. The CDR3 sequence is 15 residues long. Trimming at V came to 2 bases and at J to 0 bases, leaving 4 bases not matched to a gene. CDR1 SGHNT and CDR2 YYREEE come from the germline V gene (reference sequence). CDR3 amino acids: CASSFSLADSYEQYF. The CDR3 coding sequence is TGTGCCAGCAGCTTTTCACTAGCGGACTCCTACGAGCAGTACTTC.

This chain links TRBV5-6 with TRBJ2-5; 10 nucleotides line up with TRBD2. This CDR3 comprises 15 residues. Germline loops: CDR1 SGHDT, CDR2 YYEEEE. J lost 2 bases, V lost 1 base, and 2 bases had no gene match. CDR3 in DNA: TGTGCCAGCAGCTTGTTACTAGCGGGACAAGAGACCCAGTACTTC. Protein: CASSLLLAGQETQYF.

The gene calls are TRBV6-5 and TRBJ2-2; TRBD2 matches at 11 bases. There are 15 residues in the CDR3. Per the germline V gene, CDR1 is MNHEY and CDR2 is SVGAGI. The junction had 5 bases not matched to a gene; V was cut back by 7 bases and J by 4 bases. The CDR3 loop is CASNTGTSGTGELFF. In DNA, the CDR3 is TGTGCCAGCAACACCGGGACTAGCGGCACCGGGGAGCTGTTTTTT.

This clone was detected only a few times. This chain links TRBV29-1 with TRBJ2-7, with 8 bases fitting TRBD1. The germline V gene encodes CDR1 SQVTM and CDR2 ANQGSEA. The ends lost 8 bases at V and 1 base at J; junction bases unmatched: 4. The CDR3 is 12 amino acids. The CDR3 coding sequence is TGCAGCTCCCGGACAGGGTCCTACGAGCAGTACTTC. Its protein product is CSSRTGSYEQYF.

The rearrangement links TRBV5-1 to TRBJ1-2; D is ambiguous. V lost 0 bases to trimming and J lost 0 bases, with 18 bases between them. CDR3 length equals 18 residues. CDR1 is SGHRS, CDR2 YFSETQ, per germline. The CDR3 region is CASSLGRSYRGPNYGYTF. DNA of the CDR3: TGCGCCAGCAGCTTGGGTAGAAGTTACAGAGGACCTAACTATGGCTACACCTTC.

The rearrangement joins TRBV4-2 to TRBJ2-7; perhaps D is TRBD1 or TRBD2 (5 bases each). The germline V gene has CDR1 LGHNA and CDR2 YNFKEQ. The length of the CDR3 is 15 residues. Trimming took off 2 bases at V and 0 bases at J, with 11 bases between the two ends. This CDR3 is CASSQQGPYSYEQYF. The DNA for the CDR3 is TGTGCCAGCAGCCAACAGGGACCGTACTCCTACGAGCAGTACTTC.

The chain is built from TRBV11-2 and TRBJ2-5, with unresolved D. The CDR3 is 15 amino acids. V lost 5 bases, J lost 4 bases, and 17 bases lay in between. Germline CDR1 and CDR2: SGHAT and FQNNGV. Here the CDR3 DNA reads TGTGCCAGCAGCCTTGGCATGTTGGGGTCAGAGACCCAGTACTTC. It translates to CASSLGMLGSETQYF.

As to this clone: Other DNA sequences of this sample code for an identical CDR3. The gene calls are TRBV29-1 and TRBJ2-1; D call uncertain. This CDR3 is 14 amino acids long. Trimming left V 4 bases short and J 1 base short, with 11 bases between. CDR1 is SQVTM, CDR2 ANQGSEA, per germline. Here the CDR3 reads CSVVGVRSYNEQFF. Here the CDR3 DNA reads TGCAGCGTTGTGGGTGTTAGGTCCTACAATGAGCAGTTCTTC.

The V call is TRBV7-8, the J call TRBJ2-5, with D perhaps matching TRBD2 (6 bases). The CDR3 length is 14 residues. Germline V gives CDR1 SGHVS, CDR2 FQNEAQ. The V end was cut by 6 bases, the J end by 1 base, with 12 bases between. DNA for the CDR3: TGTGCCAGCAGGCCCATGCGGGGCCAAGAGACCCAGTACTTC. Translation: CASRPMRGQETQYF.